Listed below are T cell receptor beta chains from one sample, sequenced in a study of blood T cell repertoires in COVID-19. Libraries were prepared by immunoSEQ multiplex PCR; TCRdb keeps only in-frame clonotypes and omits some of them. The sample includes 200,000 to 250,000 clones, around four fifths seen only once; the top ten take 1.9%. Sequencing input: peripheral blood. These receptors were taken from an elderly woman with acute or convalescent COVID-19. CDR3s include the opening cysteine and the closing phenylalanine or tryptophan. Fields, in order: V gene, J gene, CDR3 protein.

v_gene: TRBV18
j_gene: TRBJ2-1
CDR3aa: CASSPTGTGRRSYNEQFF

v_gene: TRBV28
j_gene: TRBJ1-2
CDR3aa: CASSLSIAPYGYTF

v_gene: TRBV3-1/TRBV3-2
j_gene: TRBJ2-7
CDR3aa: CASSQKDRGEQYF

v_gene: TRBV28
j_gene: TRBJ1-5
CDR3aa: CASRQRAGNQPQHF

v_gene: TRBV11-1
j_gene: TRBJ1-1
CDR3aa: CASSSGIDRPEAFF

v_gene: TRBV14
j_gene: TRBJ2-7
CDR3aa: CASSRRTGGYSYEQYF

v_gene: TRBV12-3/TRBV12-4
j_gene: TRBJ2-7
CDR3aa: CASSSFDSYEQYF

v_gene: TRBV7-2
j_gene: TRBJ1-1
CDR3aa: CASSFQGNTEAFF

v_gene: TRBV10-2
j_gene: TRBJ2-6
CDR3aa: CASSSISTSKSRANVLTF

v_gene: TRBV3-1/TRBV3-2
j_gene: TRBJ2-3
CDR3aa: CASSPSSGEADTQYF

v_gene: TRBV7-2
j_gene: TRBJ2-7
CDR3aa: CASSSRTGHYEQYF

v_gene: TRBV2
j_gene: TRBJ1-5
CDR3aa: CASRTEQNSNQPQHF

v_gene: TRBV5-1
j_gene: TRBJ1-1
CDR3aa: CASSPSSAAGTEAFF

v_gene: TRBV5-1
j_gene: TRBJ1-4
CDR3aa: CASSATATNEKLFF

v_gene: TRBV5-1
j_gene: TRBJ1-2
CDR3aa: CASSEGTAYGYTF

v_gene: TRBV7-9
j_gene: TRBJ2-1
CDR3aa: CASSSGTSGTNEQFF

v_gene: TRBV7-3
j_gene: TRBJ2-1
CDR3aa: CASSTLAGGQSEQFF

v_gene: TRBV12-5
j_gene: TRBJ2-1
CDR3aa: CASAIAPTSASSYNEQFF

v_gene: TRBV2
j_gene: TRBJ2-3
CDR3aa: CASSGTRSGLAGATDTQYF

v_gene: TRBV19
j_gene: TRBJ1-4
CDR3aa: CASSMGGTNEKLFF

v_gene: TRBV30
j_gene: TRBJ2-7
CDR3aa: CAWASGFYEQYF

v_gene: TRBV9
j_gene: TRBJ2-5
CDR3aa: CASSERGDSQETQYF

v_gene: TRBV19
j_gene: TRBJ1-3
CDR3aa: CASSTSQGAGNTIYF

v_gene: TRBV5-1
j_gene: TRBJ2-3
CDR3aa: CASSLVGDTQYF

v_gene: TRBV23-1
j_gene: TRBJ2-1
CDR3aa: CASTYPGQGLSEQFF

v_gene: TRBV6-5
j_gene: TRBJ1-4
CDR3aa: CASSYGGGGRGLFF

v_gene: TRBV3-1/TRBV3-2
j_gene: TRBJ2-1
CDR3aa: CASSFHQRVPYNEQFF

v_gene: TRBV12-1
j_gene: TRBJ2-2
CDR3aa: CASIPQTGSATGELFF

v_gene: TRBV5-5
j_gene: TRBJ2-3
CDR3aa: CASSLDLGSSGSTDTQYF

v_gene: TRBV11-3
j_gene: TRBJ2-1
CDR3aa: CASSSRETDEQFF

v_gene: TRBV7-9
j_gene: TRBJ2-2
CDR3aa: CASSLEAGGTGELFF

v_gene: TRBV2
j_gene: TRBJ1-4
CDR3aa: CASRDRGRGPTNEKLFF

v_gene: TRBV5-1
j_gene: TRBJ2-7
CDR3aa: CASSSSATRSYEQYF

v_gene: TRBV6-2/TRBV6-3
j_gene: TRBJ1-5
CDR3aa: CASSYLPNRGRNQPQHF

v_gene: TRBV18
j_gene: TRBJ1-2
CDR3aa: CASSPGQGDGYTF

v_gene: TRBV19
j_gene: TRBJ1-2
CDR3aa: CASSTKTGSNYGYTF

v_gene: TRBV6-5
j_gene: TRBJ2-2
CDR3aa: CAGRTGFTGELFF

v_gene: TRBV27
j_gene: TRBJ2-1
CDR3aa: CASSLLGGYNEQFF

v_gene: TRBV19
j_gene: TRBJ2-3
CDR3aa: CASSLTSGGAGDTQYF

v_gene: TRBV6-2/TRBV6-3
j_gene: TRBJ2-3
CDR3aa: CASSSGGSTDTQYF

v_gene: TRBV3-1/TRBV3-2
j_gene: TRBJ2-3
CDR3aa: CASSRSGSTDTQYF

v_gene: TRBV21-1
j_gene: TRBJ2-2
CDR3aa: CASTKGRGQGPGELFF

v_gene: TRBV11-2
j_gene: TRBJ2-1
CDR3aa: CASSPTGEYYNEQFF

v_gene: TRBV6-4
j_gene: TRBJ2-1
CDR3aa: CARPGGSSKPNNEQFF

v_gene: TRBV10-3
j_gene: TRBJ2-5
CDR3aa: CAISEFGVQETQYF

v_gene: TRBV7-8
j_gene: TRBJ1-1
CDR3aa: CASSRRESNTEAFF

v_gene: TRBV2
j_gene: TRBJ2-3
CDR3aa: CASVFLATDTQYF

v_gene: TRBV27
j_gene: TRBJ1-3
CDR3aa: CASSRTGGIGNTIYF

v_gene: TRBV19
j_gene: TRBJ1-1
CDR3aa: CATTLDRGTEAFF

v_gene: TRBV19
j_gene: TRBJ2-1
CDR3aa: CASTLIGTQGNEQFF

v_gene: TRBV10-3
j_gene: TRBJ1-1
CDR3aa: CAISESGGSTEAFF

v_gene: TRBV4-2
j_gene: TRBJ1-6
CDR3aa: CASSQVQTGGNSPLHF

v_gene: TRBV2
j_gene: TRBJ1-2
CDR3aa: CASSVRDSYGYTF

v_gene: TRBV7-2
j_gene: TRBJ2-1
CDR3aa: CASSLSGRAYNEQFF

v_gene: TRBV9
j_gene: TRBJ1-3
CDR3aa: CASSVEQSGNTIYF